This T cell receptor beta chain emerged from a study of blood T cell repertoires in COVID-19. How the authors handled the data: Amplifying reference gene primers gave estimates of nucleated cell counts. Profiled with immunoSEQ multiplex PCR; TCRdb holds only in-frame clones, not every one. V, J and clone size were drawn from that table, and D and trimming were deduced from the DNA. The sample yields 60,000 to 95,000 clones, around 74% seen once. The TCR originated in a human donor with acute or convalescent COVID-19. The donor label of this sample is uncertain. The sample taken for sequencing was peripheral blood.

This chain's CDR3 is CASSDVGVLGSPLHF. The CDR3 nucleotides read TGTGCCAGCAGTGATGTGGGCGTATTGGGCTCACCCCTCCACTTT. The chain carries TRBV2 and TRBJ1-6; D not resolved. Germline values: CDR1 SNHLY, CDR2 FYNNEI. Trimming took off 3 bases at V and 10 bases at J, with 16 bases between the two ends. The CDR3 contains 15 residues.